Following are 10 T cell receptor beta chains from one sample sequenced in a study of CD8+ T cells in alopecia areata (dated by TCRdb to 2016 to 2019). Library creation used the immunoSEQ multiplex PCR assay. RNA was extracted from all samples and reverse transcribed into cDNA, which served as template for TCR sequencing. As stored in TCRdb, this immuneACCESS dataset retains in-frame rearrangements with V and J assigned. A fraction of the clones does not appear; measured against another copy, unresolved V genes explain less than half of the discrepancy, and the remainder lacks a known reason. The sample table contains 150,000 to 200,000 clones; only one count was recorded for about 72% of them. 11% of the sample goes to the ten largest clones. Taken with the paper, the label for time point translates to: baseline before oral tofacitinib. The material was CD8+ T cells sorted from blood, obtained at week 0. The receptors were sampled from a human donor with alopecia areata.

The chain is built from TRBV15 and TRBJ1-5, with D maybe TRBD1 (5 bases). With 5 bases removed from V and 1 base from J, the gap between germline ends came to 9 bases. The CDR3 extends over 14 amino acids. CDR1 is LNHNV and CDR2 is YYDKDF in the germline V gene (reference sequence). CDR3 nucleotides: TGTGCCACCAGCCAGGGAACCAGCAATCAGCCCCAGCATTTT. Its translation is CATSQGTSNQPQHF.

The chain has TRBV5-4 and TRBJ2-2; a weak D match, TRBD1 (6 bases). Germline CDR1 SGHNT, CDR2 YYREEE (reference sequence). The CDR3 consists of 13 residues. Trimming stripped 4 bases from V and 6 bases from J, with 10 bases between. The CDR3 spells CASSIQGSGELFF. The CDR3 DNA reads TGTGCCAGCAGCATACAGGGTTCCGGGGAGCTGTTTTTT.

Only a few counts were recorded for this clone. The rearrangement links TRBV5-1 to TRBJ2-3; tentative D call: TRBD2 (5 bases). The CDR3 length is 16 residues. Trimming took off 0 bases at V and 2 bases at J, with 13 bases between the two ends. In germline, CDR1 is SGHRS, CDR2 YFSETQ. The CDR3 DNA reads as TGCGCCAGCAGCTTGGGATCGGGGTTGAACACAGATACGCAGTATTTT. Encoded protein: CASSLGSGLNTDTQYF.

CDR3 amino acids: CASSQDGFYQPQHF. Here the CDR3 DNA reads TGTGCCAGCAGCCAGGACGGATTTTATCAGCCCCAGCATTTT. The chain carries TRBV5-6 and TRBJ1-5; D is undetermined. Germline CDR1 reads SGHDT; CDR2 reads YYEEEE. V was clipped by 4 bases and J by 5 bases, with 13 bases between them. The CDR3 runs 14 residues.

The chain links TRBV13 to TRBJ2-7; 12 bases are shared with TRBD1. Trimming removed 5 bases from V and 7 bases from J; junction bases left unmatched: 6. The length of the CDR3 is 14 residues. Germline values: CDR1 PRHDT, CDR2 FYEKMQ (reference sequence). The CDR3 protein is CASSTRDRGLEQYF. The CDR3 nucleotides are TGTGCCAGCAGCACCCGGGACAGGGGGCTTGAGCAGTACTTC.

The chain links TRBV1 to TRBJ2-3; TRBD2 is the table's D call and was not checked against the DNA. TRBV1 is assigned pseudogene status. The CDR3 is 18 residues long. The chain's CDR3 is CTSSHSAGGPSDTDTQYF. In nucleotides, the CDR3 is TGCACCAGCAGCCATTCTGCGGGGGGCCCCTCTGACACAGATACGCAGTATTTT.

J is TRBJ2-3 and V is TRBV2, with 8 bases lining up with TRBD1. CDR3 length: 18 amino acids. After removal of 1 base from V and 2 bases from J, the junction contained 11 bases not matched to a gene. The V gene's germline CDR1 is SNHLY and CDR2 FYNNEI. CDR3 loop: CASSEEFWGRGHTDTQYF. The CDR3 nucleotides read TGTGCCAGCAGTGAAGAGTTTTGGGGCAGGGGGCACACAGATACGCAGTATTTT.

The chain carries TRBV29-1 and TRBJ2-5, with 9 bases aligning to TRBD1. The germline CDR1 and CDR2 sequences are SQVTM and ANQGSEA. CDR3 length: 14 amino acids. The ends lost 1 base at V and 1 base at J; junction bases unmatched: 1. CDR3 nucleotide sequence: TGCAGCGTTGAAGGGACAGGGGTCCAAGAGACCCAGTACTTC. Protein: CSVEGTGVQETQYF.

V usage is TRBV2 and J usage is TRBJ2-1; 9 bases are shared with TRBD1. Germline V CDR1 and CDR2: SNHLY, FYNNEI. This CDR3 has 15 amino acids. V gave up 5 bases and J gave up 5 bases; unmatched junction bases: 7. CDR3 sequence: CASSTGGASDNEQFF. The CDR3 DNA sequence: TGTGCCAGCAGTACAGGGGGCGCATCAGACAATGAGCAGTTCTTC. Full variable domain (remainder filled in from reference TRBV2 and TRBJ2-1): EPEVTQTPSHQVTQMGQEVILRCVPISNHLYFYWYRQILGQKVEFLVSFYNNEISEKSEIFDDQFSVERPDGSNFTLKIRSTKLEDSAMYFCASSTGGASDNEQFFGPGTRLTVL.

This clone was picked up one time. The chain has TRBV7-9 and TRBJ2-7; TRBD1 matches at 7 bases. The CDR3 loop spans 13 amino acids. Germline-derived CDR1 and CDR2 are SEHNR and FQNEAQ (reference sequence). V lost 8 bases to trimming and J lost 2 bases; unmatched junction nucleotides: 6. CDR3 sequence reads: CASSGQPAYEQYF. In nucleotides, the CDR3 is TGTGCCAGCTCGGGACAGCCTGCCTACGAGCAGTACTTC.